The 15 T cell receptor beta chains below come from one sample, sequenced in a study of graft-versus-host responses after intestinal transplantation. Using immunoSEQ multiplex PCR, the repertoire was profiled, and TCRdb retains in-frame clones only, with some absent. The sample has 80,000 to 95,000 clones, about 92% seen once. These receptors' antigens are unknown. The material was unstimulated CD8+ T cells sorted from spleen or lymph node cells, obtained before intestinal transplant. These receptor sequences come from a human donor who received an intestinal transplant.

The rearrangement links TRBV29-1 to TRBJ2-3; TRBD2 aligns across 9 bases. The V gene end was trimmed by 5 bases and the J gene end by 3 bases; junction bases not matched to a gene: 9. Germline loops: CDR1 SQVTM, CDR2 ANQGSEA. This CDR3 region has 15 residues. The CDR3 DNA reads TGCAGCGTTTGGCCCGCGGGGGGGTCTACAGATACGCAGTATTTT. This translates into CSVWPAGGSTDTQYF.

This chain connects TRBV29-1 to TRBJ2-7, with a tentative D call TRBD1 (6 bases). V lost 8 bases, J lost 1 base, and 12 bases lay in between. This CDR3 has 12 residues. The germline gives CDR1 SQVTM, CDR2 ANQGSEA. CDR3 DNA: TGCAGCTCGGTGGACAGTTCCTACGAGCAGTACTTC. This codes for CSSVDSSYEQYF.

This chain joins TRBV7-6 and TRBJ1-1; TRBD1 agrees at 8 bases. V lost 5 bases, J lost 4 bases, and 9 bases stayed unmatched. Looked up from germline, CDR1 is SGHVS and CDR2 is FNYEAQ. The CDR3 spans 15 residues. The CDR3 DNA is TGTGCCAGCAGCGATGGACAGGGCCGGGGCACTGAAGCTTTCTTT. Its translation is CASSDGQGRGTEAFF.

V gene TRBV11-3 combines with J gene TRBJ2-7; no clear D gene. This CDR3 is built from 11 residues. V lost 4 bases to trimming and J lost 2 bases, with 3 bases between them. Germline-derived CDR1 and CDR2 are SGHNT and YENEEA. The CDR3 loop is CASSYTYEQYF. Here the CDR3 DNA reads TGTGCCAGCAGCTATACCTACGAGCAGTACTTC.

CDR3 DNA sequence: TGTGCCAGCAGCTTAGAATTAAGGACAGGGAGGGGGGTCTGGGAGACCCAGTACTTC. Protein: CASSLELRTGRGVWETQYF. The chain couples TRBV7-8 to TRBJ2-5, with D possibly TRBD1 on 8 matching bases. Germline V gene data show CDR1 as SGHVS and CDR2 as FQNEAQ. The CDR3 length is 19 residues. Trimming removed 1 base from V and 5 bases from J, with 26 bases in between.

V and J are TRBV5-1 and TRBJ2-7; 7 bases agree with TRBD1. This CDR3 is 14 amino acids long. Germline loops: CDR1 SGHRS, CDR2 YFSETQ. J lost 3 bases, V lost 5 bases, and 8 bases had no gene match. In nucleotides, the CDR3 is TGCGCCAGCAGGCTGGAAGGGGGCGACTACGAGCAGTACTTC. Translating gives CASRLEGGDYEQYF.

The CDR3 region has the DNA TGTGCCAGCAGCTCAGGATCCGGGACTAGCGGAGGGACAGATACGCAGTATTTT. Its protein product is CASSSGSGTSGGTDTQYF. The chain couples TRBV7-9 to TRBJ2-3, with TRBD2 identical over 11 bases. The CDR3 totals 18 residues. Germline CDR1 and CDR2: SEHNR and FQNEAQ (reference sequence). The V and J ends lost 4 bases and 3 bases, in that order; junction bases with no gene match: 12.

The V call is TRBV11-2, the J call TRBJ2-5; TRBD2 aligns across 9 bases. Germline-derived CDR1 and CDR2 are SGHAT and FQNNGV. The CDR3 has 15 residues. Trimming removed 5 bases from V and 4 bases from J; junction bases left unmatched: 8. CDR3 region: CASSPGTSLPETQYF. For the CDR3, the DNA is TGTGCCAGCAGCCCCGGGACTAGCCTACCAGAGACCCAGTACTTC.

CDR3 loop: CASGVEGGDYEQYF. In nucleotides, the CDR3 is TGTGCTAGTGGTGTAGAGGGAGGGGATTACGAGCAGTACTTC. This rearrangement joins TRBV12-5 to TRBJ2-7, with 7 positions matching TRBD2. This CDR3 spans 14 amino acids. V lost 5 bases and J lost 4; bases outside the gene matches: 8. The germline V gene encodes CDR1 LGHNT and CDR2 FRNRAP.

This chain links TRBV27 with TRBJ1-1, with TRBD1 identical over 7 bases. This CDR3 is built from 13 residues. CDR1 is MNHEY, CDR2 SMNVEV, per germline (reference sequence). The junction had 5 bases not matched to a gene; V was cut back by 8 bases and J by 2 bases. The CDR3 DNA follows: TGTGCCAGCCAGGGACAGTTTAACACTGAAGCTTTCTTT. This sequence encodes CASQGQFNTEAFF.

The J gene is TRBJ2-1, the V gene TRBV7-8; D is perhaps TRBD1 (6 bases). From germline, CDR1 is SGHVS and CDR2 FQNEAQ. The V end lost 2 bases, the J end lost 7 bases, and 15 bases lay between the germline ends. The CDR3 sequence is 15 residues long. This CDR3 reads CASSLRQAGGNEQFF. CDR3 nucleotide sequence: TGTGCCAGCAGCTTAAGACAGGCAGGTGGTAATGAGCAGTTCTTC. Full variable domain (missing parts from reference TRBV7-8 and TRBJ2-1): GAGVSQSPRYKVAKRGQDVALRCDPISGHVSLFWYQQALGQGPEFLTYFQNEAQLDKSGLPSDRFFAERPEGSVSTLKIQRTQQEDSAVYLCASSLRQAGGNEQFFGPGTRLTVL.

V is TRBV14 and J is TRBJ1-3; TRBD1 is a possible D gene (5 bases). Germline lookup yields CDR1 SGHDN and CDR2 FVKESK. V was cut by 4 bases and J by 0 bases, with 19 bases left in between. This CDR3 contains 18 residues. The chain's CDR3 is CASSLFRWSGSSGNTIYF. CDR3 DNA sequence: TGTGCCAGCAGCCTATTTCGGTGGTCAGGGTCCTCTGGAAACACCATATATTTT.

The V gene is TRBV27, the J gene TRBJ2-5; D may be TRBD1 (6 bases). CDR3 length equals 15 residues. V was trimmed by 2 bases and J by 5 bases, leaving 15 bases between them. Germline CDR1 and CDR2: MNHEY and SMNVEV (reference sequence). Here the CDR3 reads CASSLAPQGGETQYF. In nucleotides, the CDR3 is TGTGCCAGCAGTTTAGCCCCACAGGGTGGGGAGACCCAGTACTTC.

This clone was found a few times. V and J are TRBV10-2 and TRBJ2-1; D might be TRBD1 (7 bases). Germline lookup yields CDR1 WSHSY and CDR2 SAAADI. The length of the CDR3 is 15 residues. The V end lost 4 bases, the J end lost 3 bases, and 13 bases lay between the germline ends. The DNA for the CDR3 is TGCGCCAGCAGTGTCGGCAGGGGGGTCTACAATGAGCAGTTCTTC. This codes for CASSVGRGVYNEQFF.

For the CDR3, the DNA is TGTGCCAGCTCACCAGCACCCGGGACAGACCCCTACGAGCAGTACTTC. Its translation: CASSPAPGTDPYEQYF. The chain recombines TRBV18 with TRBJ2-5; 7 positions match TRBD1. The J call may not be correct, given that the DNA end is closer to TRBJ2-7. This CDR3 is built from 16 residues. Germline CDR1 KGHSH, CDR2 LQKENI.